This T cell receptor (beta chain) was recovered during a study of regulatory T cells in long-lasting Graves disease. Arm-PCR of CDR3 regions and iRepertoire HTBI primers were the basis on which TCR beta libraries were built. TCRdb independently ran MiXCR on the multiplex PCR reads; one entry per CDR3 protein. The sample has about 300,000 distinct CDR3 sequences, 15% to 20% seen once. Time point defined: newly diagnosed GD, antithyroid drugs for less than 3 months. Scientists built the TCR library using RNA that was extracted from PBMCs. It was American Thyroid Association guidelines that determined Graves' disease diagnosis. The CDR3 is 14 amino acids. V shed 7 bases and J shed 7 bases, with 17 bases lying between them. The table lists this clonotype with a few counts.

Sequencing was performed on peripheral blood mononuclear cells (PBMCs), taken at new diagnosis, from a patient treated with antithyroid drugs. The receptor comes from a female donor with Graves disease. The V call is TRBV12-3 or TRBV12-4, the J call TRBJ2-1; weak D call: TRBD1 (6 bases). The CDR3 loop is CASTPGHQGNEQFF. The CDR3 nucleotides are TGTGCCAGCACCCCGGGACACCAAGGGAATGAGCAGTTCTTC.